The clone carrying this TCR beta chain appeared many times. This entry comes from a study of blood T cell repertoires in COVID-19. Assay used: immunoSEQ multiplex PCR; TCRdb lists only in-frame clones, some missing. Altogether around 100,000 clones are present, about four fifths being singletons, with the ten largest covering around a sixth. V gave up 2 bases and J gave up 3 bases; unmatched junction bases: 10. Germline CDR1 and CDR2: MNHEY and SVGAGI. This CDR3 has 16 residues. This TCR came from an older woman with acute or convalescent COVID-19. The rearrangement links TRBV6-5 to TRBJ2-7, with TRBD1 matching over 7 bases. Sequenced: peripheral blood. CDR3 amino acids: CASSYVGGQRLYEQYF. CDR3 sequence (DNA): TGTGCCAGCAGTTACGTAGGGGGACAGAGACTCTACGAGCAGTACTTC.